Shown below are 2 T cell receptor beta chains from a single sample sequenced in a study of T cell changes during pregnancy in multiple sclerosis. Profiled with immunoSEQ multiplex PCR; TCRdb holds only in-frame clones, not every one. The table records about 58,000 clones, just over 90% of them present only once. This specimen was CD8+ T cells from peripheral blood mononuclear cells, taken in the second trimester of pregnancy. The receptors derive from a female donor with multiple sclerosis, enrolled in a pregnancy study.

The chain combines TRBV4-1 with TRBJ2-3; D gene unclear. There are 15 residues in the CDR3. Germline CDR1 is MGHRA and CDR2 is YSYEKL. Trimming stripped 4 bases from V and 6 bases from J, with 17 bases between. CDR3 DNA sequence: TGCGCCAGCAGCCTTCTCGACCAGACGAGGGATACGCAGTATTTT. The encoded protein is CASSLLDQTRDTQYF.

The rearrangement links TRBV19 to TRBJ2-1, with 7 bases that match TRBD2. V dropped 3 bases and J dropped 4; count of bases not matched to a gene: 6. In germline, CDR1 is LNHDA, CDR2 SQIVND (reference sequence). The CDR3 is 15 residues long. CDR3 DNA: TGTGCCAGTAGTATTGGGGCTAGCGGTTACAATGAGCAGTTCTTC. Its protein is CASSIGASGYNEQFF.